The clone carrying this TCR beta chain appeared a few times. This entry belongs to a study of shared clonotypes between healthy human individuals. V was clipped by 1 base and J by 2 bases, with 12 bases between them. Germline CDR1 is LNHDA and CDR2 is SQIVND (reference sequence). The CDR3 runs 15 residues. Using immunoSEQ multiplex PCR, the repertoire was profiled, and TCRdb retains in-frame clones only, with some absent. The profile covers over a million clones, with around 82% appearing a single time and 0.52% taken by the ten largest. The chain recombines TRBV19 with TRBJ2-7; D unclear. The TCR comes from a young man in good health. Some clones in this sample may be carry-over from other donors' samples. The sequencing sample was made of memory CD4+ T cells from PBMCs. Subset of the sample: CD45RA-negative fraction. The CDR3 spells CASSIGDFSTYEQYF. For the CDR3, the DNA is TGTGCCAGTAGTATAGGCGATTTTAGTACCTACGAGCAGTACTTC.